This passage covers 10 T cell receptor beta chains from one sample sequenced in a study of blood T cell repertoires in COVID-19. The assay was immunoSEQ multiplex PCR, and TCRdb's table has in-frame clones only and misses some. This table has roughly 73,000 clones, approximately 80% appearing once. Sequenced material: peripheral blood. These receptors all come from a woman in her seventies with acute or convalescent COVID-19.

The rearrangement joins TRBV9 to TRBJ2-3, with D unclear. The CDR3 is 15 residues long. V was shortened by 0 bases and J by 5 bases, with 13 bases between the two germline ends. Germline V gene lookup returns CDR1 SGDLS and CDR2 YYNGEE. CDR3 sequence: CASSVVPPRGDTQYF. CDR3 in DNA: TGTGCCAGCAGCGTAGTCCCGCCTCGAGGAGATACGCAGTATTTT.

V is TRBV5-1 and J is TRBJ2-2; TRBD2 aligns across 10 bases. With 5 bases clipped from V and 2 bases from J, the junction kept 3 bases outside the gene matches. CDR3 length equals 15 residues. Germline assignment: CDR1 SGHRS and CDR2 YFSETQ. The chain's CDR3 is CASRIAGGNTGELFF. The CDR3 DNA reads TGCGCCAGCAGGATAGCGGGAGGAAACACCGGGGAGCTGTTTTTT.

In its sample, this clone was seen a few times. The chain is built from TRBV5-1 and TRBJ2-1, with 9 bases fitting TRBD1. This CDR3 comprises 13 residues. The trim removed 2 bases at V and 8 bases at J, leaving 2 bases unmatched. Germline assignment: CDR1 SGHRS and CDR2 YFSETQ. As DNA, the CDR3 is TGCGCCAGCAGCTTACAGGGGGCGTATGAGCAGTTCTTC. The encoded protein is CASSLQGAYEQFF. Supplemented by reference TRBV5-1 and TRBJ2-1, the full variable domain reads KAGVTQTPRYLIKTRGQQVTLSCSPISGHRSVSWYQQTPGQGLQFLFEYFSETQRNKGNFPGRFSGRQFSNSRSEMNVSTLELGDSALYLCASSLQGAYEQFFGPGTRLTVL.

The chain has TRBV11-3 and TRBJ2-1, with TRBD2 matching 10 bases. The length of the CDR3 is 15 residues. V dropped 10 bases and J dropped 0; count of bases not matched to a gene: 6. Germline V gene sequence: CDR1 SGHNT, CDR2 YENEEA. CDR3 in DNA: TGTGCCACCTCAGCGGGAGGGAGCTCCTACAATGAGCAGTTCTTC. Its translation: CATSAGGSSYNEQFF.

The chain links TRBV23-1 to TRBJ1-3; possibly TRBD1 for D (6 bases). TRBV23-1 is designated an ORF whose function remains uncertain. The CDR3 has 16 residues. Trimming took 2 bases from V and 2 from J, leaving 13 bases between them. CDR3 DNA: TGCGCCAGCAGTCAAGCTCAACAGGGCGCTGGAAACACCATATATTTT. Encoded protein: CASSQAQQGAGNTIYF.

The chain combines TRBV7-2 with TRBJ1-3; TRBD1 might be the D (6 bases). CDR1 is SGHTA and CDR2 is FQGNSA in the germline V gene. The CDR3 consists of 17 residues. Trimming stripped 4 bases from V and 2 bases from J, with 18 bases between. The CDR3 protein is CASSYRLGGRAGNTIYF. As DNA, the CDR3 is TGTGCCAGCAGCTATAGACTCGGGGGGCGAGCTGGAAACACCATATATTTT.

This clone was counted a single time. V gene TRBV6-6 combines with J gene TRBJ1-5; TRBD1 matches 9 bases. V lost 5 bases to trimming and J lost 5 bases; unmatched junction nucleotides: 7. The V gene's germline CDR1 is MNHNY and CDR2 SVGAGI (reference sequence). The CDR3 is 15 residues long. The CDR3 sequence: CASSHRGQGDQPQHF. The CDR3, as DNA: TGTGCCAGCAGTCATAGGGGACAGGGAGATCAGCCCCAGCATTTT.

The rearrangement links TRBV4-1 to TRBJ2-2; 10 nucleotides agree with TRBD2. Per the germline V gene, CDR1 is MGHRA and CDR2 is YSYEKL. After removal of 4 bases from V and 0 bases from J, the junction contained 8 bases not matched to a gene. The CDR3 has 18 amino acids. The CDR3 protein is CASSPLTTSGSNTGELFF. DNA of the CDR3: TGCGCCAGCAGCCCTCTCACGACTAGCGGGTCGAACACCGGGGAGCTGTTTTTT.

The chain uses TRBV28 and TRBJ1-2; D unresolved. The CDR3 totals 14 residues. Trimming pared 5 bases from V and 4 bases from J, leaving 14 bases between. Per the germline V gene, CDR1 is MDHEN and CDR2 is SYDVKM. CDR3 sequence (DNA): TGTGCCAGCAGTCTCCCCCCGGGGTCCTATGGCTACACCTTC. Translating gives CASSLPPGSYGYTF.

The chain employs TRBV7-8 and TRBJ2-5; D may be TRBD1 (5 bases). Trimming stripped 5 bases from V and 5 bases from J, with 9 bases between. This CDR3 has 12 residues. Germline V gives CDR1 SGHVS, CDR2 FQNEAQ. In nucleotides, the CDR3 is TGTGCCAGCAGCCGAAAGGGGGAGACCCAGTACTTC. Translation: CASSRKGETQYF. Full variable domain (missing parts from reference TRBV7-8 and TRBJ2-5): GAGVSQSPRYKVAKRGQDVALRCDPISGHVSLFWYQQALGQGPEFLTYFQNEAQLDKSGLPSDRFFAERPEGSVSTLKIQRTQQEDSAVYLCASSRKGETQYFGPGTRLLVL.